This record concerns one T cell receptor (beta chain) sequence. V gave up 0 bases and J gave up 0 bases, with 10 bases separating them. CDR3 length: 16 residues. CDR1 and CDR2 (germline): SGHRS, YFSETQ. After constant-region reverse-primer amplification, full-length variable regions underwent semi-nested PCR with Nested Universal Primer A. Via MiXCR, TCRdb re-called the 5' RACE reads, giving one row per CDR3 protein. Here the sample spans 10,000 to 15,000 distinct CDR3 sequences, 23% being singletons. Naive CD4+ cells had CD25+ Tregs removed. Material for sequencing was naive CD4+ T cells sorted from blood. Noted subset: naive CD4+ T cells, CD4+CD45RA+CD25-. This receptor was obtained from a female donor with breast cancer. This chain links TRBV5-1 with TRBJ2-1; no definite D call. The CDR3 nucleotides are TGCGCCAGCAGCTTGGGGCTCTTGGGCTCCTACAATGAGCAGTTCTTC. Translation: CASSLGLLGSYNEQFF.